The clone carrying this TCR beta chain was seen more than once but under ten times. What it recognizes is unknown. The sample belongs to a study of CD8 T cells in ankylosing spondylitis. Study-level findings and limits: Ankylosing spondylitis blood appeared to carry a characteristic TCR beta motif of roughly eight highly homologous variants. Previous work reported some of these motif variants in the synovial fluid and blood of reactive arthritis.

The CDR3 is 13 residues long. V lost 0 bases and J 5 bases, leaving 8 bases between the germline ends. Per germline, CDR1 SGDLS and CDR2 YYNGEE. TCRdb passed the 5' RACE reads through MiXCR, listing each CDR3 protein once. The sample comprises 310,000 or so distinct CDR3 sequences, 20% of which are singletons, and roughly 8.3% rests with the top ten. The genes are TRBV9 and TRBJ2-5; no clear D gene. Sample: blood, either unsorted or a sorted T cell fraction (not recorded which). The clonotype was recovered from a male donor with ankylosing spondylitis or in good health (not recorded which). For the CDR3, the DNA is TGTGCCAGCAGCGTAGGGGTCTGGGAGACCCAGTACTTC. Its translation: CASSVGVWETQYF.